This paragraph covers one T cell receptor beta chain sequence. The sample holds a few counts of this clone. The antigen it binds to is not known. Per-base qualities were not stored, and no clone one base away is much larger. The data were obtained in a study of cytomegalovirus exposure and HLA in healthy donors (dated 2017 in TCRdb). The study in broad terms: An earlier analysis of roughly 500 of the donors reported 276 Gb of sequence data and 95 million to 130 million unique TCR beta sequences obtained from about 179 million T cells. Among 300 to 450 genotyped donors of the cohort, an average of approximately 240,000 unique TCR beta nucleotide sequences were sequenced per donor, approximately 20% of them non-productive. Of the approximately 400 genotyped donors, 75% to 85% were placed in the genetic ancestry cluster associated with self-reported Caucasian donors. Roughly 5 DR-DQ haplotypes were treated as single units for association and clustering because of strong linkage in the cohort. In the later analysis, no new phenotypic data were used to find candidate immune exposures; instead, reliance was placed on TCR beta sequences and their occurrence across donors. The aim of the study was to test whether cataloging public T cell receptors could identify signatures of past pathogen exposure. Every discovery cohort repertoire had been produced on one sequencing platform. Donor age, sex, ethnicity and CMV serostatus were collected together with the repertoire data. The number of typed donors differed by locus: about 620-640 for A, B, C, DRB1 and DQB1; roughly 510 for DQA1; 606 for DPA1; and some 470 for DPB1. High-throughput TCR immunosequencing, statistical association of individual TCRs with disease status, and machine learning were combined to predict cytomegalovirus infection status. A later analysis re-examined previously published TCR beta repertoires from 500 to 700 donors and added high-resolution HLA genotyping to investigate patterns of TCR occurrence. An earlier analysis of several hundred of the donors used high-throughput TCR beta sequencing to judge whether each TCR beta V gene segment behaved as functional or pseudogenic. In addition to the first cohort of 666 subjects, a separate validation cohort of 120 different subjects was used. An early release covering roughly 640 HLA-typed donors comprised about 320 gigabases of sequencing data and approximately 80 million unique TCR sequences. HLA typing included class I and class II loci at four-digit resolution. In a later genetic analysis, genome-wide SNP genotypes for about three fifths of the roughly 670 donors were used, and that subset was treated as a discovery cohort. Using immunosequencing, the study profiled T cell repertoires from approximately 700 subjects and related those repertoires to cytomegalovirus serostatus.

Here is what the overall study found, with its caveats: CMV serostatus was the only immune exposure information available for the cohort. In a later genetic analysis, a missense DCLRE1C variant was associated with V-gene and J-gene trimming of TCR beta chains, and the association was replicated in an independent cohort. Compared with equally common non-associated chains, HLA-associated TCR beta chains in a later analysis were more clonally expanded and had lower generation probabilities. Most CMV-associated TCR beta chains appeared to be HLA-restricted in a later analysis, and the HLA associations seemed to be driven largely by CMV exposure. Because counts were too low, about 18 rarely observed V segments, including chromosome 9 orphons, were left out of the earlier analysis of some 640 of the donors. In a later analysis, TCR association rates were found to vary across HLA loci, with the most associated TCRs seen for DRB1 alleles and the fewest for HLA-C alleles. A further reported finding was that TCR beta sequences accurately predicted the HLA-A and HLA-B alleles for most subjects in the first cohort. Some IMGT-functional V segments, including TRBV6-2 and TRBV6-3, could not be told apart with the 87-base-pair reads, so those segments were excluded. A later analysis reported that several top co-occurrence clusters appeared linked to parvovirus B19, influenza, CMV and Epstein-Barr virus. Assigning TCR associations to individual alleles was difficult when HLA alleles, especially DR and DQ, strongly co-occurred. The sequencing pipeline was judged likely to have produced a cluster of highly shared sequence variants as a technical artifact. A later analysis associated some 17,000 TCR beta sequences with specific HLA alleles at a false discovery rate of 0.05. In the study, some 160 TCR beta chains were listed as associated with cytomegalovirus. Most TCR sequences were observed very rarely across donors, whereas some public TCRs were present in many individuals. HLA typing was unavailable for some donors at each locus, so association tests used only the typed subset. Cytomegalovirus status was reported to be diagnosed by the classifier with high specificity and sensitivity in both the original and validation cohorts. The authors suggested that the approach could potentially be extended to other disease states and immunological phenotypes. According to a later genetic analysis, donors in an Asian-associated ancestry cluster had fewer N-insertions in productive TCRs than the approximately 700-donor mean. Three of the identified cytomegalovirus-associated TCR beta chains were confirmed in vitro to be specific for cytomegalovirus antigens. Sequencing depth was assumed to be roughly uniform across donors in the presence/absence analyses, though that assumption may not hold. Broadly in line with IMGT annotations, most TCR beta V segments showed up in productive rearrangements about 87% or about 30% of the time in an earlier analysis of 587 of the donors. Correlated functional status among segregating V segments might reflect linkage disequilibrium, but an unknown experimental factor could not be ruled out. Only TCR beta chains were sequenced in this cohort, and the absence of alpha or paired-chain data limited detectable features.

The cohort was made up of roughly 670 healthy bone marrow donors. All cohort members were sampled while nominally healthy, although unrecorded immune exposures were likely present. The donor was CMV seropositive and was included in the group of 290 or so seropositive cohort members. Every donor gave a peripheral blood sample, and the peripheral blood mononuclear cells from that sample were used for TCR beta sequencing. Genomic DNA was extracted from the blood cell samples with the Qiagen DNeasy Blood Extraction Kit. The CDR3 runs 17 residues from the cysteine to the phenylalanine. Only the CDR3 DNA is retained, 51 bases long and in frame from the first base. Receptor amplification or capture employed the immunoSEQ multiplex PCR assay. A mixture of 60 forward primers for TCR Vbeta segments and 13 reverse primers for TCR Jbeta segments was used in the multiplex PCR. A multiplex PCR assay on genomic DNA amplified the CDR3 region of rearranged TCR beta genes. The amplified TCR beta libraries were sequenced on the Illumina HiSeq System as 87-base-pair reads. Per the authors' processing: In a later analysis, 70 million to 95 million unique TCR beta chains were counted across the roughly 670 repertoires, and roughly 11 million of these chains were shared by at least two donors. Raw reads were error-corrected and collapsed into unique sequences with a nearest-neighbor algorithm that merged closely related sequences to remove PCR and sequencing errors. CDR3 sequences were aligned to IMGT reference sequences to assign V, D and J gene segments. Each retained sequence needed at least a six-nucleotide match to both a V gene segment and a J gene segment. Rearrangements were called productive when the CDR3 lacked stop codons and stayed in frame with V and J; all others were non-productive. CDR3 was defined according to IMGT convention as the region running from the second conserved V-encoded cysteine to the conserved J-encoded phenylalanine. In an earlier analysis of approximately 590 of the donors, sequences lacking an unambiguous match to a single V gene segment were excluded. In an earlier analysis of several hundred of the donors, V segments were called functional above 56.7% productive rearrangements and were called segregating when the between-donor standard deviation exceeded 5%. A statistical classification framework was developed to diagnose cytomegalovirus status using the catalog of TCR beta chain sequences. In a later analysis, TCR nucleotide sequences were compared against IMGT/GENE-DB human TR gene sequences so that V and J genes could be assigned. A later analysis assigned CDR3 sequences and most-parsimonious VDJ recombination scenarios with the TCRdist pipeline. In a later analysis, each TCR beta chain was defined by its CDR3 amino acid sequence together with its V-gene family, and reads lacking a unique V-gene family were excluded. In a later analysis, 500 to 700 highly shared, low-generation-probability nucleotide sequences were removed to address suspected cross-contamination and a sequencing artifact. A later analysis calculated a clonal expansion index for each public chain from normalized within-repertoire ranks of inferred template counts. In a later analysis, generation probabilities were computed with a VDJ recombination model fitted to out-of-frame rearrangements, and the resulting probabilities were checked against IGoR. In a later analysis, hypergeometric tests were used to score TCR-TCR, TCR-HLA and TCR-CMV co-occurrence, with a repertoire-size bias correction applied to TCR pairs. A later analysis estimated false discovery rates by permuting HLA or CMV assignments 20 times. A later analysis grouped co-occurring TCRs with DBSCAN, adding TCRdist sequence similarity when clustering within HLA-allele-positive subsets. Co-occurrence clustering excluded repertoires with fewer than 30,000 or more than 120,000 public chains, plus five with anomalous nucleotide sharing. The immuneACCESS repertoire file appears here via TCRdb, limited to in-frame rearrangements. These files lack a portion of the clones; in checked studies, under half of the deficit traces to unresolved V genes, and the cause of the others is not known. Clone size and V and J calls were adopted from that table, with D and trimming inferred from the DNA. The sample has about 160,000 clones on record, about 65% of them singletons. Approximately 6.9% of the sample goes to the ten largest clones.

The sequence came from a man aged 40-49 years in good health and CMV-seropositive. Source material: PBMCs. The chain is encoded by TRBV21-1 joined to TRBJ1-5; TRBD1, the D gene given by the table, was not confirmed from the DNA. TRBV21-1 is marked as a pseudogene. The CDR3 protein sequence reads: CALRGRLTRYSNQPQHF. The bases are TGTGCCCTCAGGGGACGGTTGACGAGATATAGCAATCAGCCCCAGCATTTT.